The present T cell receptor (beta chain) was sequenced within a study of blood T cell repertoires in COVID-19. Across the whole study: Collection of acute and convalescent COVID-19 samples took place in the United States, Italy and Spain. Sources were T cells, B-cell-depleted T cells, or PBMCs; the material itself was cDNA or gDNA.

This clone was counted only a few times. Original processing methods: Reference gene primers were amplified, and this amplification served to estimate nucleated cell counts. The assay was immunoSEQ multiplex PCR, and TCRdb's table has in-frame clones only and misses some. From that table come the V and J calls and clone size; the DNA was used to work out D and trimming. Of approximately 160,000 clones in the sample, more than 75% were seen once. Trimming at V came to 3 bases and at J to 9 bases, leaving 7 bases not matched to a gene. Germline-derived CDR1 and CDR2 are MDHEN and SYDVKM. CDR3 size: 14 residues.

The receptor was derived from a man between 60 and 75 years old with COVID-19, enrolled during active disease. The sequenced material came from peripheral blood. The J gene is TRBJ1-5, the V gene TRBV28; 8 nucleotides align to TRBD1. The CDR3 bases are TGTGCCAGCAGTTTCGAACAGGGGGGGAGGCCCCAGCATTTT. Translation: CASSFEQGGRPQHF.